This T cell receptor beta chain was recorded in a study of blood T cells in healthy people across ages. Study observations and caveats: More naive CD4+ cells and higher diversity marked long-lived donors relative to aged donors.

The V gene lost 2 bases and the J gene lost 0 bases, with 7 bases spanning the gap. Germline values: CDR1 KGHSH, CDR2 LQKENI. This CDR3 has 15 amino acids. Each donor gave 9.5 to 10 milliliters of peripheral blood. Together with a sample-barcoded 5' primer, a J-beta primer mix was included in a second PCR lasting about 7 to 11 cycles. TCRdb fed the 5' RACE reads into MiXCR, producing one record per CDR3 protein. Of roughly 1.5 million distinct CDR3 sequences in the sample, less than 45% were seen once. This clonotype was observed a single time. Its target is unknown. V usage is TRBV18 and J usage is TRBJ2-2, with D perhaps being TRBD1 or TRBD2 (5 bases each). This clonotype was sampled from a young woman in good health. The source material was blood. CDR3 sequence reads: CASSPMGPNTGELFF. CDR3 nucleotide sequence: TGTGCCAGCTCACCAATGGGACCGAACACCGGGGAGCTGTTTTTT.